The sequence of this TCR beta chain was determined in a study of shared clonotypes between healthy human individuals. The V and J ends lost 4 bases and 8 bases, in that order; junction bases with no gene match: 10. CDR1 and CDR2 from the germline V gene are MNHNY and SVGAGI (reference sequence). The CDR3 loop spans 15 amino acids. Only Caucasian adults living in Nashville, Tennessee made up the donor group. Broader study findings: It was the few donors that limited the genetic and exposure-history diversity represented. What naive subsets generally showed was a larger estimated richness than memory subsets showed.

Of note for this clone: Its specificity is not known.

TCRdb's table, derived via immunoSEQ multiplex PCR, lists solely in-frame clones and lacks some. The repertoire consists of 600,000 to 700,000 clones, with approximately 73% occurring once and the leading ten covering around 2%. The chain joins TRBV6-6 to TRBJ2-7, with 11 positions matching TRBD2. The sequence was collected from a woman aged 30 to 39 in good health. Input material: memory CD4+ T cells sorted from blood. As for subset: CD45RA-negative fraction. CDR3 region: CASSSGTSGSPQQYF. The CDR3 DNA is TGTGCCAGCAGTTCCGGGACTAGCGGTTCGCCCCAGCAGTACTTC.